The text below deals with one T cell receptor (beta chain). Produced via immunoSEQ multiplex PCR; TCRdb's table is partial and in-frame only. The sample gives some 110,000 clones, about nine tenths of which show up once; about 7% is in the top ten. V was clipped by 4 bases and J by 1 base, with 11 bases between them. The CDR3 loop spans 15 amino acids. Per germline, CDR1 SGHRS and CDR2 YFSETQ. The sample originates from a study of radiotherapy plus CTLA-4 blockade in lung cancer. The origin of this receptor is a human donor with non-small cell lung cancer that progressed on radiotherapy plus ipilimumab. The chain is built from TRBV5-1 and TRBJ1-4, with D maybe TRBD1 (5 bases). Sequencing was performed on peripheral blood, taken from a patient treated with radiotherapy plus ipilimumab. The chain's CDR3 is CASSRGDLTNEKLFF. CDR3 in DNA: TGCGCCAGCAGCCGGGGGGATCTAACTAATGAAAAACTGTTTTTT.